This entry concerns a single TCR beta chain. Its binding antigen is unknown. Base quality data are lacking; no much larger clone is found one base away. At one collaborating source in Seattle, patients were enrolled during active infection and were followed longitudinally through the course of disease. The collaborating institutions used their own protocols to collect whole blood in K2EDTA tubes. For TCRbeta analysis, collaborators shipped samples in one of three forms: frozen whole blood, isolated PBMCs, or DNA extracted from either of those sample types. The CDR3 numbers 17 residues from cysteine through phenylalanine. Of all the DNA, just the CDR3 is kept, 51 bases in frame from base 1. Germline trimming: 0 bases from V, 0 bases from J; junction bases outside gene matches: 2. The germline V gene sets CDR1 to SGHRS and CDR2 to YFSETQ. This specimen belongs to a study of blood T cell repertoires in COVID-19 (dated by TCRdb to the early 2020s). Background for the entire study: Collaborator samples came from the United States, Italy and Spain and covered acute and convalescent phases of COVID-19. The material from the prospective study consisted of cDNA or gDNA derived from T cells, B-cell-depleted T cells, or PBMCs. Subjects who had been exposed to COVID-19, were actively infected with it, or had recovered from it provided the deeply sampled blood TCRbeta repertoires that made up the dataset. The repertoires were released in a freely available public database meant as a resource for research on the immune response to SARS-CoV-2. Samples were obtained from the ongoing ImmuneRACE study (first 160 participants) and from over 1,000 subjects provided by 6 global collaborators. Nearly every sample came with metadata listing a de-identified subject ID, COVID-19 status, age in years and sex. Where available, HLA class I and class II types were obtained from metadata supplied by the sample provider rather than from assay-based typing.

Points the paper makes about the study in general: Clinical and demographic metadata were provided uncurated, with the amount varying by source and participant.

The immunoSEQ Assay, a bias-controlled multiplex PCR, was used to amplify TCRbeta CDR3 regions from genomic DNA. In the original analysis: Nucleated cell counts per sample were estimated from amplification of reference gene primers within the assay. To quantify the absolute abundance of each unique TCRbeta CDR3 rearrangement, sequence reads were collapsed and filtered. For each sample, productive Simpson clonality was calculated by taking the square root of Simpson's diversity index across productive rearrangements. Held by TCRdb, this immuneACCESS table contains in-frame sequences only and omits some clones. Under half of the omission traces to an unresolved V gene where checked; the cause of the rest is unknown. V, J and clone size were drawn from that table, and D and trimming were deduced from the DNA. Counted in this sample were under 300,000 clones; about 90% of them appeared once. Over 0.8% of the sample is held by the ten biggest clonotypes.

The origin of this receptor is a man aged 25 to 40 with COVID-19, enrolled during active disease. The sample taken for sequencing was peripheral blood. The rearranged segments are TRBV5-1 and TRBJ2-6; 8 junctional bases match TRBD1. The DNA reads TGCGCCAGCAGCTTGGGGCAGGGGGCCTCTGGGGCCAACGTCCTGACTTTC. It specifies CASSLGQGASGANVLTF.